Listed here are 13 T cell receptor beta chains from one sample, sequenced in a study of blood T cells in healthy people across ages (dated by TCRdb to the mid-2010s). Library generation was performed with 5' RACE. A second PCR of roughly 7 to 12 cycles was run with a J-beta primer mix and a sample-barcoded 5' primer. In-frame beta chains were kept once TCRdb had trimmed the public reads at Q25 with fastp and called clones with MiXCR. Each CDR3 protein gets just one entry, which takes the most common genes and DNA from the rows behind it. The sample table lists around 1,800,000 distinct CDR3 sequences, about 39% of them with a count of one. The top ten clonotypes cover 23% of the sample. Sample: blood. All receptors derive from a human donor in good health.

To note about this clonotype: The junction and the germline gene differ at one end; a read error may be behind it. CDR3 sequence: CASSLRMNTGAFF. CDR3 coding DNA: TGTGCCAGCAGCTTAAGGATGAACACTGGAGCTTTCTTT. This chain joins TRBV7-2 and TRBJ1-1; D is unclear. The CDR3 is 13 residues long. CDR1 SGHTA and CDR2 FQGNSA come from the germline V gene.

The chain has TRBV4-1 and TRBJ1-5; 9 positions match TRBD1. V trimming: 3 bases; J trimming: 1 base; junction bases outside the gene matches: 10. The CDR3 covers 18 residues. The germline V gene has CDR1 MGHRA and CDR2 YSYEKL. CDR3 DNA sequence: TGCGCCAGCAGCCAGAACCCAAACAGGGGGCCCAGCAATCAGCCCCAGCATTTT. Residues: CASSQNPNRGPSNQPQHF.

This CDR3 reads CASSPFMGEQYF. DNA for the CDR3: TGTGCCAGCAGCCCATTTATGGGCGAGCAGTACTTC. The genes are TRBV9 and TRBJ2-7; D is ambiguous. V lost 4 bases to trimming and J lost 6 bases, with 11 bases between them. The length of the CDR3 is 12 residues. Germline assignment: CDR1 SGDLS and CDR2 YYNGEE.

Points on this clonotype: An end of the junction does not agree with germline; a read error may underlie this. The chain combines TRBV18 with TRBJ1-2, with a weak D call TRBD1 (5 bases). The CDR3 extends over 15 amino acids. The germline gives CDR1 KGHSH, CDR2 LQKENI. CDR3 in amino acids: CASSPSGFVDYGHTF. The CDR3 bases are TGTGCCAGCTCACCTTCAGGGTTTGTCGACTATGGCCACACCTTC.

V usage is TRBV27 and J usage is TRBJ2-5; either TRBD1 or TRBD2 may supply D (5 bases each). Trimming left V 3 bases short and J 1 base short, with 15 bases between. There are 16 residues in the CDR3. Germline V CDR1 and CDR2: MNHEY, SMNVEV (reference sequence). The CDR3 loop is CASSFPMGTAQETQYF. For the CDR3, the DNA is TGTGCCAGCAGTTTCCCCATGGGGACGGCCCAAGAGACCCAGTACTTC.

The chain joins TRBV20-1 to TRBJ1-5; D remains ambiguous. Trimming took off 2 bases at V and 6 bases at J, with 8 bases between the two ends. There are 12 residues in the CDR3. Germline CDR1 is DFQATT and CDR2 is SNEGSKA (reference sequence). This chain's CDR3 is CSARRAGQPQHF. The CDR3 DNA is TGCAGTGCTAGAAGGGCCGGTCAGCCCCAGCATTTT.

There are a few counts of this clonotype. The V and J genes are TRBV6-6 and TRBJ2-5; D gene unclear. This CDR3 has 12 amino acids. Trimming cost V 11 bases and J 7 bases, with 17 bases left between them. CDR1 is MNHNY, CDR2 SVGAGI, per germline (reference sequence). The CDR3 DNA reads TGTGCCTCAATGGGCAAGGAAGGGACCCAGTACTTC. This sequence encodes CASMGKEGTQYF.

This clonotype has only one observation. CDR3 nucleotides: TGTGCCAGCAGCTTAAAACTAGCGGGGGCAGGAGATACGCAGTATTTT. It codes for CASSLKLAGAGDTQYF. The rearrangement uses TRBV9 and TRBJ2-3, with TRBD2 matching 11 bases. CDR1 and CDR2 from the germline V gene are SGDLS and YYNGEE. V shed 4 bases, J shed 5 bases, and the junction held 9 bases outside the gene matches. The CDR3 contains 16 residues. Full variable domain (missing parts from reference TRBV9 and TRBJ2-3): DSGVTQTPKHLITATGQRVTLRCSPRSGDLSVYWYQQSLDQGLQFLIQYYNGEERAKGNILERFSAQQFPDLHSELNLSSLELGDSALYFCASSLKLAGAGDTQYFGPGTRLTVL.

This clonotype was picked up a small number of times. This sequence joins TRBV29-1 and TRBJ2-1; D possibly matches TRBD1 or TRBD2 (5 bases each). CDR3 length equals 13 residues. The V gene's germline CDR1 is SQVTM and CDR2 ANQGSEA. Trimming took off 5 bases at V and 11 bases at J, with 19 bases between the two ends. CDR3 protein: CSVFQPGPSQQFF. The CDR3 bases are TGCAGCGTTTTTCAACCGGGGCCCAGTCAGCAGTTCTTC.

This chain connects TRBV5-1 to TRBJ2-5; D uncertain. The J call may not be correct, given that the DNA end is closer to TRBJ2-7. The CDR3 covers 14 residues. Germline V lookup: CDR1 SGHRS, CDR2 YFSETQ. The CDR3 here is CASSLYMAIDEQYF. CDR3 in DNA: TGCGCCAGCAGCTTGTACATGGCAATCGACGAGCAGTACTTC.

This rearrangement joins TRBV4-2 to TRBJ1-2; D unclear. The CDR3 totals 15 residues. Looked up from germline, CDR1 is LGHNA and CDR2 is YNFKEQ. Deletions cut 4 bases from V and 7 bases from J, with 19 bases between. CDR3 sequence (DNA): TGTGCCAGCAGCCTCCACGAAGAGGCTTCCGGTGGCTACACCTTC. Amino acid sequence: CASSLHEEASGGYTF.

As regards this clonotype: At one end the junction does not follow the germline gene, possibly because of a read error. The rearrangement links TRBV11-2 to TRBJ2-1; D is ambiguous. Per germline, CDR1 SGHAT and CDR2 FQNNGV. This CDR3 has 13 residues. CDR3 sequence: CASRLRRSNEQFF. CDR3 sequence (DNA): TGTGCCAGCCGCTTGAGACGGAGCAATGAGCAGTTCTTC.

This clonotype has a handful of counts. This rearrangement joins TRBV5-6 to TRBJ2-5; D is possibly TRBD2 (5 bases). Trimming removed 0 bases from V and 2 bases from J, with 17 bases in between. CDR3 size: 17 residues. CDR1 and CDR2 (germline): SGHDT, YYEEEE. The CDR3 region has the DNA TGTGCCAGCAGCTTGGGTGGCGGATGGGAGCGGCAAGAGACCCAGTACTTC. Amino acids: CASSLGGGWERQETQYF.